Below, one T cell receptor beta chain is given with its context. This clonotype was counted between two and nine times. Its antigen remains unidentified. Base qualities were left out, and no much larger clone turns up one base away. Receptors were amplified or captured by 5' RACE. A second roughly 7 to 11 cycle PCR used a sample-barcoded 5' primer and a J-beta primer mix. Each TCR beta cDNA molecule received a unique molecular identifier from a template-switch 5' adaptor carrying 12 random nucleotides. Each sample yielded at least 3 million CDR3-containing paired-end reads. First-strand cDNA synthesis was performed from all RNA using the Mint cDNA synthesis kit, with priming by a TRBC-specific oligonucleotide. Following uracil-DNA glycosylase treatment, a first 18-cycle PCR with universal primers M1SS and BC2_uni_R was performed on all cDNA. The study's processing was this. Normalization of each sample was performed by random selection of 1 million high-quality reads, each carrying a distinct molecular identifier. Reads with shared molecular identifiers were discarded instead of being binned into consensus sequences. MiTCR, with a Q25 quality threshold and the strictest error-elimination algorithm, was used for CDR3 identification, clonotype clustering and error correction. A nonparametric unseen species model with Euler transformation was used to estimate a lower bound on total TCR beta diversity. The public sequencing data were trimmed at Q25 with fastp and processed into clonotypes with MiXCR by TCRdb, which kept only in-frame beta chains. Each entry merges the rows of one CDR3 protein and shows their most common DNA and genes. These V and J calls originate from TCRdb's pipeline instead of the authors' own analysis. This sample has roughly 1.9 million distinct CDR3 sequences in its table, and 35% to 50% of those were observed once. Clones ranked in the top ten supply 20% to 25% of the sample.

The donors were 40 or so Caucasian individuals from Russia, aged 6 to 90 years, who were systemically healthy. Each donor gave about 10 milliliters of peripheral blood, drawn into EDTA-treated Vacutainer tubes. Ficoll-Paque density-gradient centrifugation was used to isolate PBMCs, with at least 7 million per sample. Trizol reagent was used to extract total RNA from the PBMCs, yielding at least 5.5 micrograms per sample. The percentages of naive CD45RAhigh/CD27high T cells were determined by flow cytometry on a PBMC aliquot from every donor. The data derive from a study of blood T cells in healthy people across ages (dated by TCRdb to between 2014 and 2016). General notes on the study: In model experiments, template switching captured roughly one uniquely barcoded TCR beta cDNA molecule for every two T cells. Using deep sequencing normalized with unique cDNA molecular identifiers, the study measured how TCR beta repertoire diversity changes with age. Donors were grouped into four age groups: young (average about 15 years), middle-aged (roughly 40), aged (about 59) and long-lived (less than 85). To avoid experimental bias, donors of different ages were randomly spread across the sequencing lanes. The study analyzed two additional independent replicas of 1 million unique cDNA reads from the same blood draw for two donors, one aged 18 to 30 and one aged 80 or older.

Summary of the overall study and its limitations: Because profiling used bulk unsorted PBMCs, naive and antigen-experienced compartments could not be compared conclusively. Estimates of total diversity based on one million sequenced T cells were considered lower bounds and underestimates. Observed TCR beta diversity correlated strongly with the percentage of naive T cells measured by flow cytometry. Compared with the aged group, the long-lived group had more naive CD4+ T cells, fewer expanded clones and increased TCR diversity, suggesting age selection. The CMV infection status of donors was not known, potentially confounding age-related changes in expanded clonotypes. As age increased, observed TCR beta diversity per million T cells dropped in a roughly linear way, and a significant reduction was already evident by age 40.

The sequenced sample was blood. The origin of this receptor is a human donor in good health.

The CDR3 sequence is CASSLAPLPYEQYF. The nucleotide sequence is TGTGCCAGCAGCTTAGCCCCTTTACCCTACGAGCAGTACTTC. The rearranged segments are TRBV7-2 and TRBJ2-7, with the D gene uncertain. The CDR3 numbers 14 residues from cysteine through phenylalanine. Solely the CDR3 DNA is kept, with 42 bases framed from the first base. The junction shows trimming of 0 bases on V and 2 bases on J, plus 8 bases between the germline ends. CDR1 and CDR2, looked up from the germline V gene, are SGHTA and FQGNSA.